These 19 T cell receptor beta chains were sequenced from one sample in a study of graft-versus-host responses after intestinal transplantation. Clones were read by immunoSEQ multiplex PCR, and TCRdb kept only the in-frame ones, dropping some. Of 77,000 or so clones in the sample, over 80% were seen once. The material sequenced was PBMCs, taken 98 days after intestinal transplantation. The origin of the receptors is a human patient who received an intestinal transplant, so some T cells may come from the graft donor.

The V and J genes are TRBV5-1 and TRBJ2-1; the match to TRBD2 covers 14 bases. Trimming took 4 bases from V and 6 from J; bases not matched to a gene: 9. The germline V gene encodes CDR1 SGHRS and CDR2 YFSETQ. The CDR3 is 17 residues long. CDR3 region: CASSLTSGGARGNEQFF. In DNA form, the CDR3 reads TGCGCCAGCAGCCTGACTAGCGGGGGGGCCCGGGGCAATGAGCAGTTCTTC.

J is TRBJ2-7 and V is TRBV9, with TRBD2 matching over 9 bases. The germline gives CDR1 SGDLS, CDR2 YYNGEE. The CDR3 is 15 residues long. The junction had 6 bases not matched to a gene; V was cut back by 1 base and J by 4 bases. The CDR3 coding sequence is TGTGCCAGCAGCGTACTAGCGGGGCCCTTGTACGAGCAGTACTTC. This encodes CASSVLAGPLYEQYF.

This CDR3 is CASSPLGGLYGYTF. As DNA, the CDR3 is TGTGCCAGCAGTCCTCTAGGGGGGCTCTATGGCTACACCTTC. The V call is TRBV25-1, the J call TRBJ1-2; possible D gene TRBD1, 6 bases. Trimming stripped 5 bases from V and 4 bases from J, with 14 bases between. This CDR3 comprises 14 residues. CDR1 is MGHDK, CDR2 SYGVNS, per germline.

The chain links TRBV7-3 to TRBJ1-1; the D gene is possibly TRBD1 (5 bases). V gave up 5 bases and J gave up 0 bases, with 13 bases separating them. The V gene's germline CDR1 is SGHTA and CDR2 FQGTGA. This CDR3 comprises 15 residues. The CDR3 DNA is TGTGCCAGCAGCCCAAATCAGGGTGTGAACACTGAAGCTTTCTTT. Protein sequence: CASSPNQGVNTEAFF.

V gene TRBV9 combines with J gene TRBJ2-2, with unresolved D. V was pared by 4 bases and J by 0 bases, with 10 bases between. The CDR3 is 15 residues long. Germline V lookup: CDR1 SGDLS, CDR2 YYNGEE. CDR3 loop: CASSPQATNTGELFF. In nucleotides, the CDR3 is TGTGCCAGCAGCCCCCAGGCCACGAACACCGGGGAGCTGTTTTTT.

The sample holds one count of this clone. The chain couples TRBV1 to TRBJ2-2. TRBV1 has pseudogene status. This CDR3 comprises 16 residues. CDR3 protein: CTSSQRRDPNTGELFF. The CDR3 coding sequence is TGCACCAGCAGCCAGCGCCGGGACCCTAACACCGGGGAGCTGTTTTTT.

V gene TRBV5-1 combines with J gene TRBJ2-7; no firm D call. The CDR3 sequence is 11 residues long. The germline CDR1 and CDR2 sequences are SGHRS and YFSETQ. The V and J ends lost 4 bases and 2 bases respectively, with 4 bases between them. The CDR3, as DNA: TGCGCCAGCAGCAGGGCCTACGAGCAGTACTTC. Its translation is CASSRAYEQYF. The complete variable domain, with remaining parts taken from reference TRBV5-1 and TRBJ2-7, reads KAGVTQTPRYLIKTRGQQVTLSCSPISGHRSVSWYQQTPGQGLQFLFEYFSETQRNKGNFPGRFSGRQFSNSRSEMNVSTLELGDSALYLCASSRAYEQYFGPGTRLTVT.

The chain uses TRBV2 and TRBJ2-1; tentative D call: TRBD2 (6 bases). The CDR3 sequence is 14 residues long. Germline V gene sequence: CDR1 SNHLY, CDR2 FYNNEI. Trimming removed 0 bases from V and 7 bases from J, with 10 bases in between. CDR3 in DNA: TGTGCCAGCAGTGAAGCGCTTGGGGGGAATGAGCAGTTCTTC. Translated: CASSEALGGNEQFF.

The V and J genes are TRBV2 and TRBJ1-1, with a possible D match to TRBD1 (5 bases). V was trimmed by 3 bases and J by 0 bases, leaving 29 bases between them. Per germline, CDR1 SNHLY and CDR2 FYNNEI. The CDR3 loop spans 21 amino acids. CDR3 DNA sequence: TGTGCCAGCAGTGATCCGGGGCCGGGACGGTGGAAAGAGGAAATGAACACTGAAGCTTTCTTT. Translation: CASSDPGPGRWKEEMNTEAFF.

The gene calls are TRBV15 and TRBJ2-2, with TRBD1 identical over 7 bases. J gave up 3 bases and V 1 base, and 2 bases lay outside the gene matches. Per the germline V gene, CDR1 is LNHNV and CDR2 is YYDKDF (reference sequence). The CDR3 contains 15 residues. CDR3 residues: CATSRVGGYTGELFF. DNA of the CDR3: TGTGCCACCAGCAGAGTAGGGGGCTACACCGGGGAGCTGTTTTTT.

The rearrangement links TRBV5-1 to TRBJ2-5, with D perhaps matching TRBD1 or TRBD2 (5 bases each). CDR3 length equals 15 residues. V lost 4 bases and J lost 2, with 15 bases in between. Germline CDR1 reads SGHRS; CDR2 reads YFSETQ. The CDR3 nucleotides read TGCGCCAGCAGCCCCCGGGACGGACCGCAAGAGACCCAGTACTTC. Translated, it gives CASSPRDGPQETQYF.

This chain joins TRBV28 and TRBJ1-5; D ambiguous. V was pared by 2 bases and J by 5 bases, with 10 bases between. The CDR3 length is 14 residues. Germline V CDR1 and CDR2: MDHEN, SYDVKM. CDR3 nucleotide sequence: TGTGCCAGCAGTTTAGATAGCAGTTATCAGCCCCAGCATTTT. Its protein is CASSLDSSYQPQHF.

The CDR3 protein is CASSLARSSYEQYF. The CDR3 nucleotides are TGCGCCAGCAGCTTGGCACGTAGCTCCTACGAGCAGTACTTC. The chain joins TRBV5-1 to TRBJ2-7, with D unclear. Trimming pared 0 bases from V and 0 bases from J, leaving 7 bases between. This CDR3 is 14 amino acids long. Per germline, CDR1 SGHRS and CDR2 YFSETQ.

The sample holds a few counts of this clone. The chain recombines TRBV6-5 with TRBJ1-3; D is uncertain. The CDR3 spans 12 residues. Germline CDR1 is MNHEY and CDR2 is SVGAGI. V was cut by 7 bases and J by 0 bases, with 4 bases left in between. CDR3 bases: TGTGCCAGCAAGTCCTCTGGAAACACCATATATTTT. Translated, it gives CASKSSGNTIYF.

This clone has a single count. The V and J genes are TRBV5-6 and TRBJ2-5; tentatively, D is TRBD1 (5 bases). CDR1 is SGHDT, CDR2 YYEEEE, per germline. The V end lost 6 bases, the J end lost 1 base, and 10 bases lay between the germline ends. The CDR3 totals 13 residues. The CDR3 reads CASTRATQETQYF. The CDR3 coding sequence is TGTGCCAGCACCAGGGCGACCCAAGAGACCCAGTACTTC.

The chain employs TRBV29-1 and TRBJ2-7; unclear D gene. The CDR3 has 13 residues. V was shortened by 4 bases and J by 2 bases, with 12 bases between the two germline ends. Germline V lookup: CDR1 SQVTM, CDR2 ANQGSEA. CDR3 bases: TGCAGCGTTGCCCCAGGAAGAACCTACGAGCAGTACTTC. This sequence encodes CSVAPGRTYEQYF.

V and J are TRBV6-6 and TRBJ2-7; 11 bases map to TRBD2. V gave up 4 bases and J gave up 3 bases; unmatched junction bases: 2. The CDR3 is 14 residues long. Per germline, CDR1 MNHNY and CDR2 SVGAGI (reference sequence). The CDR3 sequence is CASSFGTSGYEQYF. DNA for the CDR3: TGTGCCAGCAGTTTCGGGACTAGCGGCTACGAGCAGTACTTC.

The rearrangement uses TRBV4-1 and TRBJ2-5; TRBD2 matches at 9 bases. The length of the CDR3 is 16 residues. Germline lookup yields CDR1 MGHRA and CDR2 YSYEKL. V lost 0 bases, J lost 2 bases, and 4 bases stayed unmatched. In DNA, the CDR3 is TGCGCCAGCAGCCAAGAGACTAGCGGAAGTCAAGAGACCCAGTACTTC. Translating gives CASSQETSGSQETQYF.

The chain joins TRBV27 to TRBJ2-7, with 11 bases aligning to TRBD1. From germline, CDR1 is MNHEY and CDR2 SMNVEV (reference sequence). The V gene end was trimmed by 6 bases and the J gene end by 3 bases; junction bases not matched to a gene: 7. The CDR3 contains 15 residues. Here the CDR3 DNA reads TGTGCCAGCAGACCGGACAGGGGGCGCATCTACGAGCAGTACTTC. This sequence encodes CASRPDRGRIYEQYF.